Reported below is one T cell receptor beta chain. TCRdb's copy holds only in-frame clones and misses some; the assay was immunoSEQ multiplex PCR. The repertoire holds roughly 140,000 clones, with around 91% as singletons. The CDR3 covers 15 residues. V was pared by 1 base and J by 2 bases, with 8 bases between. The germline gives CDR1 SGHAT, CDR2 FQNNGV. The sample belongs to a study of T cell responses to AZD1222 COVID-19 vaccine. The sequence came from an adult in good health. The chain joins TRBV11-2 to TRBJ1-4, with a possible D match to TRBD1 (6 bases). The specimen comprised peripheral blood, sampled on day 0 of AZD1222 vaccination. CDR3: CASSLVRGTNEKLFF. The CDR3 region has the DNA TGTGCCAGCAGCTTAGTGAGGGGGACTAATGAAAAACTGTTTTTT.